This T cell receptor beta chain was captured in a study of T cell responses to AZD1222 COVID-19 vaccine. Overall study: Second-dose timings of about 4 or about 12 weeks were pooled. Whole-study findings and limits: Clonal diversity was possibly underestimated; the donors were predominantly white British and more often female.

Sequencing was performed with immunoSEQ multiplex PCR; in TCRdb, only in-frame clones are kept and a portion is missing. The data show about 170,000 clones, with approximately 95% seen just once and about 3.9% held by the top ten. The CDR3 loop spans 15 amino acids. Trimming left V 1 base short and J 2 bases short, with 11 bases between. Germline V gene sequence: CDR1 LNHDA, CDR2 SQIVND (reference sequence). In this sample, this clone turned up once. Its specificity is unknown. The chain has TRBV19 and TRBJ1-1; D not resolved. The receptor comes from an adult in good health. The specimen comprised peripheral blood, sampled on day 0 of AZD1222 vaccination. The CDR3 DNA reads as TGTGCCAGTAGTATAGGGGGTTTGGGAAACACTGAAGCTTTCTTT. The encoded protein is CASSIGGLGNTEAFF.